This note documents a single T cell receptor (beta chain) sequence. What it binds is not known. These data are taken from a study of graft-versus-host responses after intestinal transplantation. About the research overall: Anti-thymocyte globulin induction preceded approximately three years of tacrolimus and steroid maintenance in all recipients. Study conclusions and caveats: GvH clones were identified in recipient marrow, with some first appearing in ileum or blood.

The starting material, graft tissue, was processed to release intraepithelial and lamina propria lymphocytes. This CDR3 is built from 16 residues. The V and J ends lost 2 bases and 2 bases, in that order; junction bases with no gene match: 6. The germline V gene has CDR1 GTSNPN and CDR2 SVGIG (reference sequence). Assay used: immunoSEQ multiplex PCR; TCRdb lists only in-frame clones, some missing. This table holds around 18,000 clones, 82% found once. The input for sequencing was ileum tissue, taken 17 days after transplant. This rearrangement joins TRBV30 to TRBJ2-7; 13 nucleotides align to TRBD2. This receptor was obtained from a human patient who received an intestinal transplant, so some T cells may come from the graft donor. The CDR3 DNA reads TGTGCCTGGAGTCGAACGGGACTAGCGGGACCCTACGAGCAGTACTTC. Its protein product is CAWSRTGLAGPYEQYF.